The present entry profiles one TCR beta chain with its context. TCRdb keeps only in-frame clones here, not all; method: immunoSEQ multiplex PCR. This table holds roughly 100,000 clones, about 85% found once. The source of the sample is a study of blood T cell repertoires in COVID-19. Whole-study context: There were acute and convalescent COVID-19 samples, and they came from the United States, Italy and Spain. The analysed material was cDNA or gDNA that came from T cells, B-cell-depleted T cells, or PBMCs.

Trimming left V 5 bases short and J 2 bases short, with 12 bases between. The CDR3 loop spans 15 amino acids. In germline, CDR1 is SGHTA, CDR2 FQGNSA. Sample: peripheral blood. This clonotype was sampled from a woman in her seventies with active or convalescent COVID-19. This chain uses TRBV7-2 with TRBJ2-2; D perhaps matches TRBD2 (6 bases). In nucleotides, the CDR3 is TGTGCCAGCAGCAGTCAGCGGGTTAACACCGGGGAGCTGTTTTTT. Translated, it gives CASSSQRVNTGELFF.